The 25 T cell receptor beta chains below come from one sample, sequenced in a study of regulatory T cells in long-lasting Graves disease. Regarding time point: persistent/refractory GD, antithyroid drugs over 5 years with positive TRAb. From RNA extracted from PBMCs, the TCR library was made. For TCR beta, libraries came from iRepertoire HTBI primers and Arm-PCR of CDR3 regions. TCRdb re-called the multiplex PCR reads through MiXCR, storing one row per CDR3 protein. The data contain 350,000 to 450,000 distinct CDR3 sequences, approximately 25% of them singletons. Here the sequenced sample was peripheral blood mononuclear cells (PBMCs), taken when the disease was refractory, from a patient treated with antithyroid drugs. The receptors here all came from a woman between 35 and 50 years old with Graves disease.

At least ten counts were recorded for this clonotype. The chain joins TRBV11-2 to TRBJ1-1; the match to TRBD1 covers 8 bases. Trimming removed 6 bases from V and 10 bases from J; junction bases left unmatched: 13. The germline V gene has CDR1 SGHAT and CDR2 FQNNGV. This CDR3 is built from 14 residues. CDR3 residues: CASRKPRTGRVAFF. The DNA for the CDR3 is TGTGCCAGCAGGAAACCCCGGACAGGGCGGGTAGCTTTCTTT.

This clonotype was counted at least ten times. This sequence joins TRBV28 and TRBJ2-6; tentative D call: TRBD2 (6 bases). The CDR3 has 17 amino acids. Germline CDR1 MDHEN, CDR2 SYDVKM. The V gene lost 4 bases and the J gene lost 3 bases, with 16 bases spanning the gap. The CDR3, as DNA: TGTGCCAGCAGTTCCGGACTATACTCTGTTGGGGCCAACGTCCTGACTTTC. This gives the protein CASSSGLYSVGANVLTF.

V is TRBV28 and J is TRBJ2-1; unclear D gene. The V end was cut by 4 bases, the J end by 0 bases, with 13 bases between. CDR3 length: 16 residues. CDR1 and CDR2 (germline): MDHEN, SYDVKM. The CDR3 sequence: CASSSPWRPSYNEQFF. In nucleotides, the CDR3 is TGTGCCAGCAGTTCGCCGTGGCGACCCTCCTACAATGAGCAGTTCTTC.

A word on this clonotype: This may be a read error, as it is one base from a much larger clone. The chain is built from TRBV6-1 and TRBJ1-6; possible D gene TRBD1, 5 bases. Germline CDR1 MNHNS, CDR2 SASEGT. CDR3 length equals 15 residues. V dropped 10 bases and J dropped 7 bases, with 20 bases sitting between them. As DNA, the CDR3 is TGTGCCAATCGCGACGGCGGGCCAGGGAATTCACCCCTCCACTTT. It is translated as CANRDGGPGNSPLHF.

This chain joins TRBV7-2 and TRBJ2-5; TRBD2 matches at 11 bases. The CDR3 is 16 amino acids. The J segment lost 2 bases and the V segment lost 5 bases, leaving 7 bases of the junction unmatched. Per germline, CDR1 SGHTA and CDR2 FQGNSA. The CDR3 region is CASSVGTSGAQETQYF. The CDR3 nucleotides read TGTGCCAGCAGCGTCGGGACTAGCGGAGCGCAAGAGACCCAGTACTTC.

This clonotype showed up just once. V usage is TRBV7-3 and J usage is TRBJ2-1; D uncertain. V lost 8 bases and J 7 bases, leaving 18 bases between the germline ends. Germline loops: CDR1 SGHTA, CDR2 FQGTGA. The CDR3 totals 14 residues. The DNA for the CDR3 is TGTGCCAGCCGCTCACTACAAGTTAGGAATGAGCAGTTCTTC. Translated: CASRSLQVRNEQFF.

J is TRBJ2-2 and V is TRBV6-1; perhaps D is TRBD1 or TRBD2 (5 bases each). Germline CDR1 is MNHNS and CDR2 is SASEGT. This CDR3 comprises 15 residues. Deletions cut 6 bases from V and 6 bases from J, with 17 bases between. CDR3 DNA: TGTGCCAGCAGCACCTGGGACGCCGGGGCCGGGGAGCTGTTTTTT. This encodes CASSTWDAGAGELFF.

Of note for this clonotype: A much larger clone lies one base from this, so it may be a read error. J is TRBJ1-4 and V is TRBV2; D gene unclear. CDR3 length: 13 amino acids. CDR1 and CDR2 from the germline V gene are SNHLY and FYNNEI. CDR3 amino acids: CASRRHLNEKLSF. In nucleotides, the CDR3 is TGTGCCAGCAGGCGCCACCTTAATGAAAAACTGTCTTTT.

V usage is TRBV29-1 and J usage is TRBJ2-3; 11 bases are shared with TRBD2. Per the germline V gene, CDR1 is SQVTM and CDR2 is ANQGSEA. The CDR3 has 18 residues. Trimming took 7 bases from V and 2 from J; bases not matched to a gene: 17. CDR3 sequence reads: CSAAAFLAGGPSTDTQYF. The CDR3 coding sequence is TGCAGCGCTGCCGCGTTCCTAGCGGGAGGCCCCTCCACAGATACGCAGTATTTT.

This clonotype came up many times. V usage is TRBV10-3 and J usage is TRBJ2-5; 8 bases map to TRBD1. The CDR3 is 13 residues long. The germline V gene encodes CDR1 ENHRY and CDR2 SYGVKD. The V and J ends lost 6 bases and 3 bases, in that order; junction bases with no gene match: 3. In DNA form, the CDR3 reads TGTGCCATCAGGGGGACAGGAGAAGAGACCCAGTACTTC. Its translation: CAIRGTGEETQYF.

This clonotype has ten or more counts. V and J are TRBV28 and TRBJ1-6; 9 nucleotides agree with TRBD1. The J segment lost 9 bases and the V segment lost 5 bases, leaving 8 bases of the junction unmatched. Germline V gives CDR1 MDHEN, CDR2 SYDVKM. This CDR3 has 15 amino acids. CDR3 sequence reads: CASSPETGGISPLHF. Here the CDR3 DNA reads TGTGCCAGCAGTCCAGAGACAGGGGGGATTTCACCCCTCCACTTT.

The chain joins TRBV5-1 to TRBJ1-1; D is ambiguous. The CDR3 runs 15 residues. The germline V and J ends were trimmed by 4 bases and 1 base, with 14 bases remaining between them. Germline V gene data show CDR1 as SGHRS and CDR2 as YFSETQ. The CDR3, as DNA: TGCGCCAGCAGCACCCAGGCTCCGGAGAACACTGAAGCTTTCTTT. Amino acid sequence: CASSTQAPENTEAFF. Complete variable domain (other parts from reference TRBV5-1 and TRBJ1-1): KAGVTQTPRYLIKTRGQQVTLSCSPISGHRSVSWYQQTPGQGLQFLFEYFSETQRNKGNFPGRFSGRQFSNSRSEMNVSTLELGDSALYLCASSTQAPENTEAFFGQGTRLTVV.

This clonotype was seen ten or more times. The chain carries TRBV20-1 and TRBJ1-1; no clear D gene. CDR1 DFQATT and CDR2 SNEGSKA come from the germline V gene (reference sequence). Trimming took 3 bases from V and 5 from J, leaving 10 bases between them. The CDR3 consists of 12 residues. Here the CDR3 DNA reads TGCAGTGCTAGTAACGGGTATACTGAAGCTTTCTTT. As protein: CSASNGYTEAFF.

A few counts support this clonotype. V is TRBV30 and J is TRBJ2-5; D perhaps matches TRBD1 (6 bases). Germline CDR1 GTSNPN, CDR2 SVGIG (reference sequence). V was cut by 0 bases and J by 5 bases, with 19 bases left in between. There are 16 residues in the CDR3. Here the CDR3 reads CAWSVPTLQGKETQYF. The CDR3 region has the DNA TGTGCCTGGAGTGTACCCACTTTACAGGGAAAGGAGACCCAGTACTTC.

The V call is TRBV6-1, the J call TRBJ1-4, with D maybe TRBD1 (6 bases). From germline, CDR1 is MNHNS and CDR2 SASEGT. V was trimmed by 10 bases and J by 4 bases, leaving 19 bases between them. The CDR3 consists of 15 residues. The CDR3 DNA reads as TGTGCCACCTGGACCCGAGGACAGTTTAATGAAAAACTGTTTTTT. As protein: CATWTRGQFNEKLFF.

This clonotype occurred once. J is TRBJ2-3 and V is TRBV6-1, with TRBD2 matching 11 bases. Germline values: CDR1 MNHNS, CDR2 SASEGT. The CDR3 covers 18 residues. Trimming removed 6 bases from V and 0 bases from J; junction bases left unmatched: 11. The CDR3 coding sequence is TGTGCCAGCAGCACCGGGACTAGCGGTACCACTAGCACAGATACGCAGTATTTT. It is translated as CASSTGTSGTTSTDTQYF.

V is TRBV14 and J is TRBJ2-5, with TRBD2 identical over 7 bases. The CDR3 is made up of 22 amino acids. CDR1 is SGHDN and CDR2 is FVKESK in the germline V gene. With V trimmed by 0 bases and J by 3 bases, 25 bases remained unmatched. CDR3 sequence: CASSQDASPSGWNRRGKETQYF. The CDR3 nucleotides are TGTGCCAGCAGCCAAGATGCCTCTCCTAGCGGTTGGAACCGGCGGGGGAAAGAGACCCAGTACTTC.

This clonotype appeared many times. CDR3 coding DNA: TGTGCCAGCAGTTCCCGACTAGCGGGAGTTACCTACGAGCAGTACTTC. As protein: CASSSRLAGVTYEQYF. This chain uses TRBV28 with TRBJ2-7; 12 positions agree with TRBD2. The CDR3 totals 16 residues. Germline V gene sequence: CDR1 MDHEN, CDR2 SYDVKM. V shed 4 bases, J shed 2 bases, and the junction held 6 bases outside the gene matches.

Many counts were recorded for this clonotype. This rearrangement joins TRBV11-2 to TRBJ2-4; maybe TRBD2 (6 bases). The V end was cut by 5 bases, the J end by 8 bases, with 10 bases between. The CDR3 is made up of 12 amino acids. CDR1 SGHAT and CDR2 FQNNGV come from the germline V gene. As DNA, the CDR3 is TGTGCCAGCAGCACCCGGAGGGACATTCAGTACTTC. It codes for CASSTRRDIQYF.

The chain combines TRBV11-2 with TRBJ2-3; weak D call: TRBD2 (6 bases). The germline V gene encodes CDR1 SGHAT and CDR2 FQNNGV. CDR3 length: 18 amino acids. V was trimmed by 3 bases and J by 3 bases, leaving 22 bases between them. In nucleotides, the CDR3 is TGTGCCAGCAGCTTGGGGCTAGCGCGAGGAGGTTGGACAGATACGCAGTATTTT. The encoded protein is CASSLGLARGGWTDTQYF.

The V gene is TRBV5-5, the J gene TRBJ2-5; no clear D gene. Trimming left V 3 bases short and J 9 bases short, with 27 bases between. The CDR3 spans 17 residues. The germline gives CDR1 SGHKS, CDR2 YYEKEE (reference sequence). CDR3 in amino acids: CASSWGVIWVPFKAQYF. For the CDR3, the DNA is TGTGCCAGCAGCTGGGGTGTAATCTGGGTCCCGTTTAAGGCCCAGTACTTC.

This clonotype was picked up many times. The genes are TRBV2 and TRBJ2-7, with TRBD1 matching over 9 bases. V was clipped by 6 bases and J by 7 bases; unmatched bases: 4. Germline assignment: CDR1 SNHLY and CDR2 FYNNEI. The CDR3 has 12 residues. DNA for the CDR3: TGTGCCAGCAGCAGGGGGACAGGGGAGCAGTACTTC. Protein product: CASSRGTGEQYF.

This clonotype was seen more than once but under ten times. V usage is TRBV7-2 and J usage is TRBJ2-6, with D maybe TRBD1 (6 bases). Germline loops: CDR1 SGHTA, CDR2 FQGNSA. The CDR3 length is 16 residues. V dropped 6 bases and J dropped 2 bases, with 14 bases sitting between them. This CDR3 is CASSYTGWAGANVLTF. CDR3 nucleotides: TGTGCCAGCAGTTATACAGGGTGGGCTGGGGCCAACGTCCTGACTTTC.

This clonotype was seen at least ten times. The genes are TRBV27 and TRBJ1-1; a weak D match, TRBD1 (5 bases). Trimming shortened V by 8 bases and J by 0 bases, and 16 bases separated the two germline ends. This CDR3 comprises 15 residues. The germline V gene has CDR1 MNHEY and CDR2 SMNVEV (reference sequence). This CDR3 is CASVLSAGVNTEAFF. CDR3 coding DNA: TGTGCCAGCGTACTATCCGCGGGGGTGAACACTGAAGCTTTCTTT.

This clonotype was recorded at least ten times. The J gene is TRBJ2-2, the V gene TRBV12-3 or TRBV12-4; D is possibly TRBD1 (6 bases). The CDR3 loop spans 15 amino acids. V lost 1 base, J lost 3 bases, and 9 bases lay in between. The CDR3 is CASSLGTAYTGELFF. The CDR3 DNA reads as TGTGCCAGCAGTTTAGGGACAGCTTACACCGGGGAGCTGTTTTTT.